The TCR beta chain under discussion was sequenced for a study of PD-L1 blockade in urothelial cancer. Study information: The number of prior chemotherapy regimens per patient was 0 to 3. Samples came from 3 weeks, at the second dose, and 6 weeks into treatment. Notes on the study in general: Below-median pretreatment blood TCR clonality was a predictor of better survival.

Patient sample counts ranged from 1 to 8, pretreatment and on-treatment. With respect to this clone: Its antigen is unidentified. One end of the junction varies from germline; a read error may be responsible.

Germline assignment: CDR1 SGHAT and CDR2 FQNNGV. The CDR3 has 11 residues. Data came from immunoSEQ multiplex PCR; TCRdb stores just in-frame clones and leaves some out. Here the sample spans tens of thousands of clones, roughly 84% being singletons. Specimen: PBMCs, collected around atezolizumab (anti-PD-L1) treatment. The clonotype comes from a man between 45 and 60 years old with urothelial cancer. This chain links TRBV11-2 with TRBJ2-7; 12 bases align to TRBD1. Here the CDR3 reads CASSSGTGGNF. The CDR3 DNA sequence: TGTGCCAGCAGCTCCGGGACAGGGGGCAACTTC.